The sequence of this T cell receptor (beta chain) was determined in a study of CD8 T cells in ankylosing spondylitis. Quantitative 5'-RACE with molecular barcodes produced the TCR beta libraries. Via MiXCR, TCRdb re-called the 5' RACE reads, giving one row per CDR3 protein. The sample contains 220,000 or so distinct CDR3 sequences, 18% of which appear only once. Germline values: CDR1 SQVTM, CDR2 ANQGSEA. V was shortened by 7 bases and J by 3 bases, with 13 bases between the two germline ends. The CDR3 consists of 12 residues. Only a few counts were recorded for this clonotype. Its antigen is currently unknown. Findings and caveats of the study: Within ankylosing spondylitis blood, a TCR beta motif made up of seven to nine highly homologous variants appeared to be characteristic.

The chain carries TRBV29-1 and TRBJ2-7; D possibly corresponds to TRBD2 (6 bases). This receptor was obtained from a male donor with ankylosing spondylitis. Sequencing used blood, either unsorted or a sorted T cell fraction (not recorded which). The CDR3 coding sequence is TGCAGCGCGGGAGCGGATTTCTACGAGCAGTACTTC. Translation: CSAGADFYEQYF.